Presented here are 14 T cell receptor beta chains from one specimen sequenced in a study of early T cells in non-severe SARS-CoV-2 infection. Via MiXCR, TCRdb re-called the 5' RACE reads, giving one row per CDR3 protein. The table shows about 55,000 distinct CDR3 sequences, with more than 6.5% occurring only once. Here the sequenced sample was whole blood, taken at baseline. The receptors shown here come from an adult who was a healthcare worker with PCR-confirmed SARS-CoV-2 infection or an uninfected control (not recorded which).

There are many counts of this clonotype. V usage is TRBV4-3 and J usage is TRBJ1-5; TRBD1 is a possible D gene (6 bases). Germline V lookup: CDR1 LGHNA, CDR2 YSLEER. CDR3 size: 15 residues. V was shortened by 2 bases and J by 6 bases, with 14 bases between the two germline ends. CDR3 nucleotides: TGCGCCAGCAGCCAACTTTTACAGGGAGGTCAGCCCCAGCATTTT. This translates into CASSQLLQGGQPQHF.

This clonotype has more than one count but fewer than ten. The chain joins TRBV5-6 to TRBJ2-3; 11 bases match TRBD2. CDR1 and CDR2 (germline): SGHDT, YYEEEE. Trimming at V came to 4 bases and at J to 5 bases, leaving 9 bases not matched to a gene. CDR3 length: 16 residues. In DNA form, the CDR3 reads TGTGCCAGCAGCAACCGACTAGCGGGGCAAGGAGATACGCAGTATTTT. This sequence encodes CASSNRLAGQGDTQYF.

The chain has TRBV27 and TRBJ2-7; 7 positions match TRBD1. V dropped 5 bases and J dropped 2; count of bases not matched to a gene: 12. The CDR3 has 16 residues. Germline assignment: CDR1 MNHEY and CDR2 SMNVEV (reference sequence). DNA for the CDR3: TGTGCCAGCAGTCCATCAGCCGGGACAGAGGCCTACGAGCAGTACTTC. It encodes CASSPSAGTEAYEQYF.

The V call is TRBV10-2, the J call TRBJ2-3, with 9 positions matching TRBD2. Trimming at V came to 8 bases and at J to 5 bases, leaving 8 bases not matched to a gene. The CDR3 extends over 14 amino acids. Per germline, CDR1 WSHSY and CDR2 SAAADI. The CDR3 is CASGGGGARDTQYF. CDR3 bases: TGCGCCAGCGGTGGCGGGGGGGCCAGAGATACGCAGTATTTT.

There are many counts of this clonotype. This chain links TRBV7-9 with TRBJ1-2; D not certain. Germline-derived CDR1 and CDR2 are SEHNR and FQNEAQ (reference sequence). With 5 bases removed from V and 3 bases from J, the gap between germline ends came to 10 bases. CDR3 length: 13 residues. The CDR3 sequence: CASSPDTYYGYTF. CDR3 nucleotides: TGTGCCAGCAGCCCTGACACTTACTATGGCTACACCTTC.

In its sample, this clonotype was seen many times. The chain uses TRBV29-1 and TRBJ2-7; 7 positions match TRBD1. Per the germline V gene, CDR1 is SQVTM and CDR2 is ANQGSEA. Trimming removed 1 base from V and 2 bases from J; junction bases left unmatched: 2. This CDR3 is built from 13 residues. The CDR3 sequence is CSVEAGTAYEQYF. The CDR3 DNA sequence: TGCAGCGTTGAAGCCGGGACAGCCTACGAGCAGTACTTC.

In its sample, this clonotype was seen many times. The chain links TRBV4-2 to TRBJ1-2, with D hard to call. Trimming stripped 1 base from V and 3 bases from J, with 12 bases between. Germline lookup yields CDR1 LGHNA and CDR2 YNFKEQ. CDR3 length: 15 residues. CDR3 bases: TGTGCCAGCAGCCAAGCGGCCGGATGGGACTATGGCTACACCTTC. It translates to CASSQAAGWDYGYTF.

Many counts were recorded for this clonotype. The rearrangement joins TRBV5-1 to TRBJ1-1, with unresolved D. V was clipped by 1 base and J by 0 bases, with 10 bases between them. CDR1 is SGHRS, CDR2 YFSETQ, per germline. The CDR3 has 15 amino acids. The CDR3, as DNA: TGCGCCAGCAGCTTGTCACGCGAACTGAACACTGAAGCTTTCTTT. Its translation: CASSLSRELNTEAFF.

V gene TRBV10-2 combines with J gene TRBJ1-1; D is undetermined. The germline CDR1 and CDR2 sequences are WSHSY and SAAADI. The CDR3 is 14 residues long. Deletions cut 2 bases from V and 1 base from J, with 8 bases between. The CDR3 is CASSEPYRNTEAFF. The CDR3 coding sequence is TGCGCCAGCAGTGAGCCCTACAGGAACACTGAAGCTTTCTTT.

V gene TRBV4-3 combines with J gene TRBJ1-6; TRBD1 matches 9 bases. Germline CDR1 and CDR2: LGHNA and YSLEER. The CDR3 consists of 18 residues. V shed 0 bases, J shed 3 bases, and the junction held 6 bases outside the gene matches. CDR3 region: CASSQDLGTGYYNSPLHF. The CDR3 nucleotides read TGCGCCAGCAGCCAAGATCTTGGGACAGGGTACTATAATTCACCCCTCCACTTT.

Many counts were recorded for this clonotype. V gene TRBV11-3 combines with J gene TRBJ2-1, with TRBD1 identical over 10 bases. V was pared by 4 bases and J by 2 bases, with 8 bases of the junction left unmatched. Germline lookup yields CDR1 SGHNT and CDR2 YENEEA. This CDR3 region has 17 residues. The CDR3 loop is CASSSRQGAPPYNEQFF. CDR3 coding DNA: TGTGCCAGCAGCTCCAGACAGGGGGCCCCCCCCTACAATGAGCAGTTCTTC.

This clonotype occurred a few times. The gene calls are TRBV29-1 and TRBJ1-4; no clear D. Germline CDR1 SQVTM, CDR2 ANQGSEA. This CDR3 has 13 residues. V was cut by 1 base and J by 4 bases, with 7 bases left in between. The CDR3 loop is CSVEAANNEKLFF. CDR3 nucleotide sequence: TGCAGCGTTGAAGCGGCTAATAATGAAAAACTGTTTTTT. Full variable domain (missing parts from reference TRBV29-1 and TRBJ1-4): SAVISQKPSRDICQRGTSLTIQCQVDSQVTMMFWYRQQPGQSLTLIATANQGSEATYESGFVIDKFPISRPNLTFSTLTVSNMSPEDSSIYLCSVEAANNEKLFFGSGTQLSVL.

The chain recombines TRBV7-9 with TRBJ1-2; D unclear. Trimming took 0 bases from V and 8 from J, leaving 10 bases between them. The CDR3 loop spans 13 amino acids. The germline V gene encodes CDR1 SEHNR and CDR2 FQNEAQ (reference sequence). CDR3 residues: CASSLARQDGYTF. In DNA form, the CDR3 reads TGTGCCAGCAGCTTAGCGCGGCAGGACGGCTACACCTTC.

This clonotype showed up just a few times. The chain is built from TRBV7-2 and TRBJ1-6; TRBD1 agrees at 8 bases. This CDR3 has 17 residues. In germline, CDR1 is SGHTA, CDR2 FQGNSA. V was clipped by 3 bases and J by 9 bases; unmatched bases: 13. The CDR3 DNA reads as TGTGCCAGCAGCTTCCTGGTGAGCGGACAGGGCAGTTCACCCCTCCACTTT. Translating it yields CASSFLVSGQGSSPLHF.